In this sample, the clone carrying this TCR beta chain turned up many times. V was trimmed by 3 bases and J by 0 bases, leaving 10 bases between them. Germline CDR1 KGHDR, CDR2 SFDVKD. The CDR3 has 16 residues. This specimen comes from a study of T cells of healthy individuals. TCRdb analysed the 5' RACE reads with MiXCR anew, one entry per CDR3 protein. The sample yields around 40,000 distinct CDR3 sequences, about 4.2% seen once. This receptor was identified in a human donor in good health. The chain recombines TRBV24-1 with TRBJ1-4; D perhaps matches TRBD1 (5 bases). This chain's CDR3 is CATSDGQGTTNEKLFF. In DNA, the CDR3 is TGTGCCACCAGTGATGGCCAGGGAACAACTAATGAAAAACTGTTTTTT.